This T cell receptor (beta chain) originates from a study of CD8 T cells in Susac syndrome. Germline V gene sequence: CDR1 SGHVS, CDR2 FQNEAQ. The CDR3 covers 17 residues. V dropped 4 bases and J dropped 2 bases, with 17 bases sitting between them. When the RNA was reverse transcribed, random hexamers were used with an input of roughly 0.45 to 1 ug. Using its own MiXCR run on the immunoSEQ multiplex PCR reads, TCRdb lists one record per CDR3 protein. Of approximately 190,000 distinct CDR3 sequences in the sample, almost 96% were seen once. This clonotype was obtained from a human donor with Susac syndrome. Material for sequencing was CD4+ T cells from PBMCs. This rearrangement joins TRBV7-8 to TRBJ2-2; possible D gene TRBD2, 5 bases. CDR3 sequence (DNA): TGTGCCAGCAGCTCGCCCGAGGCAACTAGAAACACCGGGGAGCTGTTTTTT. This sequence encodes CASSSPEATRNTGELFF.